The 10 T cell receptor beta chains below were found in one sample sequenced in a study of T-cell memory formation after mild COVID-19. Each CDR3 protein gets one entry after TCRdb re-called the 5' RACE reads with MiXCR. Of about 320,000 distinct CDR3 sequences in the sample, approximately 15% are singletons; the top ten hold roughly 21%. Sequenced: PBMCs or a T cell subset sorted from them (not recorded which). The receptors were gathered from a man younger than 35 who had mild COVID-19 (a few samples of this study predate the infection). Cell type and time point are not known.

The rearrangement links TRBV4-1 to TRBJ1-1; D gene uncertain. Germline V gene sequence: CDR1 MGHRA, CDR2 YSYEKL. This CDR3 is 17 amino acids long. Deletions cut 0 bases from V and 0 bases from J, with 14 bases between. CDR3: CASSQDLRWILNTEAFF. The CDR3 DNA reads TGCGCCAGCAGCCAAGATTTGAGGTGGATCCTGAACACTGAAGCTTTCTTT.

The chain links TRBV4-1 to TRBJ1-6; perhaps TRBD1 as D (5 bases). Trimming cost V 1 base and J 14 bases, with 15 bases left between them. Germline assignment: CDR1 MGHRA and CDR2 YSYEKL. This CDR3 region has 14 residues. This chain's CDR3 is CASSQVGTLGALHF. The CDR3 DNA follows: TGCGCCAGCAGCCAAGTGGGGACTTTGGGGGCCCTCCACTTT.

This clonotype was detected a few times. The rearrangement links TRBV20-1 to TRBJ2-3; 10 nucleotides line up with TRBD1. From germline, CDR1 is DFQATT and CDR2 SNEGSKA (reference sequence). The CDR3 length is 15 residues. V gave up 1 base and J gave up 4 bases; unmatched junction bases: 5. Written as DNA, the CDR3 is TGCAGTGCTAGAGGATGGACAGGGGGGGCAGATACGCAGTATTTT. This codes for CSARGWTGGADTQYF.

The rearrangement links TRBV6-5 to TRBJ2-1; TRBD2 might be the D (6 bases). V was shortened by 6 bases and J by 0 bases, with 15 bases between the two germline ends. There are 16 residues in the CDR3. Germline values: CDR1 MNHEY, CDR2 SVGAGI. The CDR3 protein is CASSQQAGNSYNEQFF. In nucleotides, the CDR3 is TGTGCCAGCAGCCAACAGGCGGGGAACTCCTACAATGAGCAGTTCTTC.

This chain connects TRBV12-3 or TRBV12-4 to TRBJ1-1; 7 bases fit TRBD1. After removal of 3 bases from V and 5 bases from J, the junction contained 6 bases not matched to a gene. This CDR3 region has 14 residues. The CDR3 region is CASSFIGGGTEAFF. DNA for the CDR3: TGTGCCAGCAGTTTCATAGGGGGCGGAACTGAAGCTTTCTTT.

Only a few counts were recorded for this clonotype. The V call is TRBV7-9, the J call TRBJ2-5, with D possibly being TRBD2 (6 bases). The CDR3 is 16 amino acids. Germline V CDR1 and CDR2: SEHNR, FQNEAQ (reference sequence). Trimming stripped 4 bases from V and 2 bases from J, with 17 bases between. The CDR3 bases are TGTGCCAGCAGCTCCACCTACCGGGACTTTCAAGAGACCCAGTACTTC. This encodes CASSSTYRDFQETQYF.

This clonotype was found a few times. The J gene is TRBJ2-3, the V gene TRBV5-1; D remains unclear. CDR1 SGHRS and CDR2 YFSETQ come from the germline V gene. V gave up 4 bases and J gave up 0 bases, with 12 bases separating them. This CDR3 contains 15 residues. CDR3: CASSDTSTSTDTQYF. CDR3 nucleotide sequence: TGCGCCAGCAGCGACACGTCGACCAGCACAGATACGCAGTATTTT.

This clonotype was seen more than once but under ten times. The chain recombines TRBV4-2 with TRBJ2-5; 9 bases align to TRBD1. The CDR3 runs to 20 residues. V shed 0 bases, J shed 2 bases, and the junction held 16 bases outside the gene matches. Germline values: CDR1 LGHNA, CDR2 YNFKEQ. This chain's CDR3 is CASSQERSLGTGRIQETQYF. CDR3 in DNA: TGTGCCAGCAGCCAAGAAAGGAGTTTAGGGACAGGGAGGATACAAGAGACCCAGTACTTC.

The chain carries TRBV4-3 and TRBJ2-7; tentatively, D is TRBD1 (6 bases). The V end lost 3 bases, the J end lost 4 bases, and 16 bases lay between the germline ends. Per germline, CDR1 LGHNA and CDR2 YSLEER. This CDR3 region has 15 residues. The CDR3 DNA reads as TGCGCCAGCAGCCAGAAACCGGGACAACCGTACGAGCAGTACGTC. Protein product: CASSQKPGQPYEQYV.

This clonotype was detected ten times or more. The CDR3 sequence: CSATFWKGENIQYF. In DNA, the CDR3 is TGCAGTGCTACCTTTTGGAAGGGAGAGAACATTCAGTACTTC. The chain combines TRBV20-1 with TRBJ2-4, with D possibly matching TRBD2 (5 bases). The CDR3 extends over 14 amino acids. V lost 4 bases, J lost 7 bases, and 17 bases lay in between. From germline, CDR1 is DFQATT and CDR2 SNEGSKA (reference sequence).